The clone carrying this T cell receptor beta chain was found once. This sample stems from a study of blood T cell repertoires in COVID-19. Study as a whole: Researchers got acute and convalescent COVID-19 samples from the United States, Italy and Spain. PBMCs, B-cell-depleted T cells, or T cells were the source of the cDNA or gDNA that made up the material.

V lost 4 bases and J lost 0, with 7 bases in between. The CDR3 is made up of 15 amino acids. Germline V gene lookup returns CDR1 SNHLY and CDR2 FYNNEI. Assay: immunoSEQ multiplex PCR; the TCRdb copy retains only in-frame clones and omits some. This sample has approximately 61,000 clones, with about 85% found just once. The clonotype comes from a man in his sixties or seventies with acute or convalescent COVID-19. Material: peripheral blood. The chain couples TRBV2 to TRBJ1-6, with D uncertain. This chain's CDR3 is CASSVRSSYNSPLHF. CDR3 bases: TGTGCCAGCAGTGTTCGGAGCTCCTATAATTCACCCCTCCACTTT. Supplemented by reference TRBV2 and TRBJ1-6, the full variable domain reads EPEVTQTPSHQVTQMGQEVILRCVPISNHLYFYWYRQILGQKVEFLVSFYNNEISEKSEIFDDQFSVERPDGSNFTLKIRSTKLEDSAMYFCASSVRSSYNSPLHFGNGTRLTVT.